One and the same sample provided the 22 T cell receptor beta chains below, sequenced in a study of OX40 agonist ivuxolimab in advanced cancers. Sequenced by immunoSEQ multiplex PCR; TCRdb stores in-frame clones only, minus some. Of some 80,000 clones in the sample, more than 90% were seen once. Sequencing was performed on CD4+ or CD8+ T cells sorted from blood, taken in a trial of the OX40 agonist ivuxolimab. Receptors originate from an adult with an advanced solid tumor such as melanoma, head and neck, liver or kidney cancer.

The rearrangement uses TRBV6-1 and TRBJ1-4, with 7 positions matching TRBD1. The V gene's germline CDR1 is MNHNS and CDR2 SASEGT. The J segment lost 4 bases and the V segment lost 11 bases, leaving 13 bases of the junction unmatched. CDR3 length equals 15 residues. The CDR3 sequence is CASSRRAGGNEKLFF. In nucleotides, the CDR3 is TGTGCCTCCAGCAGGCGGGCAGGGGGTAATGAAAAACTGTTTTTT.

This chain links TRBV9 with TRBJ2-4; 8 nucleotides match TRBD1. This CDR3 spans 16 amino acids. J gave up 0 bases and V 4 bases, and 6 bases lay outside the gene matches. Germline assignment: CDR1 SGDLS and CDR2 YYNGEE. The chain's CDR3 is CASSSGQDLAKNIQYF. CDR3 in DNA: TGTGCCAGCAGCTCGGGACAGGATTTAGCCAAAAACATTCAGTACTTC.

J is TRBJ2-1 and V is TRBV5-1; tentatively, D is TRBD1 or TRBD2 (5 bases each). CDR3 length: 16 residues. V was clipped by 0 bases and J by 6 bases, with 16 bases between them. Germline loops: CDR1 SGHRS, CDR2 YFSETQ. CDR3 region: CASSLAGIGTGNEQFF. The DNA for the CDR3 is TGCGCCAGCAGCTTGGCCGGTATCGGGACCGGCAATGAGCAGTTCTTC.

This chain joins TRBV5-1 and TRBJ1-1; TRBD1 aligns across 8 bases. This CDR3 is built from 16 residues. The V and J ends lost 8 bases and 3 bases, in that order; junction bases with no gene match: 15. Germline CDR1 and CDR2: SGHRS and YFSETQ. The DNA of the CDR3 is TGCGCCAGTACACTAACCGGGACAGGCTTTTACACTGAAGCTTTCTTT. It translates to CASTLTGTGFYTEAFF.

The chain couples TRBV27 to TRBJ1-5; D call uncertain. CDR1 MNHEY and CDR2 SMNVEV come from the germline V gene (reference sequence). The CDR3 is made up of 17 amino acids. V lost 0 bases and J 0 bases, leaving 12 bases between the germline ends. Here the CDR3 reads CASSLSGTPASNQPQHF. Written as DNA, the CDR3 is TGTGCCAGCAGTTTATCAGGTACCCCAGCTAGCAATCAGCCCCAGCATTTT.

The chain's CDR3 is CASSDLFKETQYF. In nucleotides, the CDR3 is TGTGCCAGCAGTGATTTATTTAAAGAGACCCAGTACTTC. This sequence joins TRBV6-1 and TRBJ2-5; D remains unclear. This CDR3 spans 13 amino acids. V was clipped by 3 bases and J by 3 bases, with 8 bases between them. Germline loops: CDR1 MNHNS, CDR2 SASEGT.

The V and J genes are TRBV7-8 and TRBJ2-5, with TRBD2 identical over 7 bases. Germline V gene sequence: CDR1 SGHVS, CDR2 FQNEAQ. V dropped 0 bases and J dropped 5; count of bases not matched to a gene: 3. The CDR3 is 14 residues long. CDR3 residues: CASSLALALETQYF. The CDR3 DNA is TGTGCCAGCAGCTTAGCACTAGCGCTGGAGACCCAGTACTTC.

The J gene is TRBJ1-2, the V gene TRBV7-9; 7 nucleotides agree with TRBD1. Germline V gene sequence: CDR1 SEHNR, CDR2 FQNEAQ (reference sequence). With 5 bases clipped from V and 3 bases from J, the junction kept 12 bases outside the gene matches. The CDR3 runs 16 residues. CDR3 protein: CASSLGTAYEDYGYTF. CDR3 bases: TGTGCCAGCAGCCTAGGGACAGCCTACGAGGACTATGGCTACACCTTC.

The chain employs TRBV2 and TRBJ1-5; possible D gene TRBD1, 6 bases. The CDR3 is 15 residues long. Germline V CDR1 and CDR2: SNHLY, FYNNEI. The V end was cut by 6 bases, the J end by 3 bases, with 15 bases between. CDR3 nucleotides: TGTGCCAGCAGATCCGGGACAATCGCCAATCAGCCCCAGCATTTT. This sequence encodes CASRSGTIANQPQHF.

The chain recombines TRBV19 with TRBJ1-2; 8 positions match TRBD1. The CDR3 has 19 residues. Germline V gene lookup returns CDR1 LNHDA and CDR2 SQIVND (reference sequence). Trimming removed 5 bases from V and 4 bases from J; junction bases left unmatched: 21. In DNA, the CDR3 is TGTGCCAGTAGTTCGACACCAGGACGGACAGGGTCCTCGGTCTATGGCTACACCTTC. The encoded protein is CASSSTPGRTGSSVYGYTF.

In its sample, this clone was seen once. The rearrangement links TRBV15 to TRBJ2-7, with D possibly being TRBD1 (6 bases). The CDR3 has 13 amino acids. V was clipped by 4 bases and J by 4 bases, with 11 bases between them. Germline V gene sequence: CDR1 LNHNV, CDR2 YYDKDF (reference sequence). CDR3 sequence: CATSTGTPYEQYF. The CDR3 DNA reads as TGTGCCACCAGCACCGGGACACCTTACGAGCAGTACTTC.

V and J are TRBV13 and TRBJ2-5, with TRBD1 identical over 9 bases. The germline V gene has CDR1 PRHDT and CDR2 FYEKMQ (reference sequence). V lost 5 bases, J lost 4 bases, and 20 bases stayed unmatched. The CDR3 length is 19 residues. CDR3 sequence: CASSPTGRTGAGRTETQYF. The DNA of the CDR3 is TGTGCCAGCAGCCCTACCGGGAGGACAGGGGCAGGACGGACAGAGACCCAGTACTTC. The entire variable domain, with the rest obtained from reference TRBV13 and TRBJ2-5, is as follows: AAGVIQSPRHLIKEKRETATLKCYPIPRHDTVYWYQQGPGQDPQFLISFYEKMQSDKGSIPDRFSAQQFSDYHSELNMSSLELGDSALYFCASSPTGRTGAGRTETQYFGPGTRLLVL.

This clone has a single count. The chain links TRBV12-5 to TRBJ1-5; no reliable D call. CDR3 size: 15 residues. Germline V gives CDR1 LGHNT, CDR2 FRNRAP. Trimming took off 5 bases at V and 2 bases at J, with 13 bases between the two ends. CDR3 residues: CASGLTVEGNQPQHF. CDR3 bases: TGTGCTAGTGGTCTCACGGTTGAGGGCAATCAGCCCCAGCATTTT.

The chain has TRBV5-4 and TRBJ2-2, with 10 bases aligning to TRBD2. In germline, CDR1 is SGHNT, CDR2 YYREEE (reference sequence). J was trimmed by 6 bases and V by 6 bases; bases with no gene match: 11. CDR3 length: 16 amino acids. The DNA of the CDR3 is TGTGCCAGCACCCGGGATTTAGCGGGAGGTTCCGGGGAGCTGTTTTTT. Its translation: CASTRDLAGGSGELFF.

This chain uses TRBV27 with TRBJ2-3; D remains unclear. Trimming shortened V by 5 bases and J by 0 bases, and 18 bases separated the two germline ends. Germline CDR1 and CDR2: MNHEY and SMNVEV (reference sequence). The CDR3 spans 17 residues. CDR3: CASSLGLVATSTDTQYF. CDR3 coding DNA: TGTGCCAGCAGTCTGGGCCTTGTGGCTACTAGCACAGATACGCAGTATTTT.

This clone showed up just once. V gene TRBV6-6 combines with J gene TRBJ2-2; the D is unclear. CDR3 length: 16 residues. The V end lost 2 bases, the J end lost 2 bases, and 12 bases lay between the germline ends. Germline values: CDR1 MNHNY, CDR2 SVGAGI (reference sequence). Here the CDR3 reads CASSYPEQLNTGELFF. The DNA of the CDR3 is TGTGCCAGCAGTTACCCCGAACAGTTAAACACCGGGGAGCTGTTTTTT.

V gene TRBV5-8 combines with J gene TRBJ2-1; 9 positions agree with TRBD1. The CDR3 totals 15 residues. Germline V CDR1 and CDR2: SGHTS, YDEGEE. The V segment lost 4 bases and the J segment 8 bases; nucleotides outside the gene matches: 10. The CDR3 spells CASSPGYRGLDEQFF. The CDR3 nucleotides read TGTGCCAGCAGCCCGGGTTACAGGGGGCTGGATGAGCAGTTCTTC.

The J gene is TRBJ1-6, the V gene TRBV4-1; 8 bases are shared with TRBD1. The germline V gene encodes CDR1 MGHRA and CDR2 YSYEKL. V trimming: 3 bases; J trimming: 8 bases; junction bases outside the gene matches: 6. This CDR3 spans 15 amino acids. CDR3 coding DNA: TGCGCCAGCAGCCATCCCAGGGGGCGAGATTCACCCCTCCACTTT. The encoded protein is CASSHPRGRDSPLHF.

J is TRBJ2-5 and V is TRBV2; 8 nucleotides align to TRBD2. Trimming cost V 2 bases and J 0 bases; bases outside gene matches: 2. CDR1 and CDR2 from the germline V gene are SNHLY and FYNNEI. The CDR3 is 15 amino acids. The CDR3 reads CASSERGGYQETQYF. CDR3 bases: TGTGCCAGCAGTGAACGGGGGGGCTACCAAGAGACCCAGTACTTC.

V and J are TRBV5-1 and TRBJ2-3; 10 nucleotides line up with TRBD2. The CDR3 sequence is 15 residues long. The germline CDR1 and CDR2 sequences are SGHRS and YFSETQ. Trimming took 4 bases from V and 1 from J; bases not matched to a gene: 3. The CDR3 DNA sequence: TGCGCCAGCAGCCTAGGGACTAGCGGCACAGATACGCAGTATTTT. Its protein product is CASSLGTSGTDTQYF.

In this sample, this clone turned up a few times. J is TRBJ1-2 and V is TRBV7-2; the D is unclear. The V end lost 1 base, the J end lost 5 bases, and 8 bases lay between the germline ends. The CDR3 is 13 amino acids. Germline lookup yields CDR1 SGHTA and CDR2 FQGNSA. The CDR3 is CASSLVRAYGYTF. The CDR3 DNA reads TGTGCCAGCAGCTTAGTGAGGGCGTATGGCTACACCTTC.

The chain joins TRBV5-8 to TRBJ1-2; no clear D. Germline V lookup: CDR1 SGHTS, CDR2 YDEGEE. The CDR3 loop spans 14 amino acids. V was shortened by 5 bases and J by 4 bases, with 15 bases between the two germline ends. CDR3 sequence: CASRLNSLLYGYTF. As DNA, the CDR3 is TGTGCCAGCAGACTTAACAGTCTCCTCTATGGCTACACCTTC.